This T cell receptor beta chain was sequenced during a study of blood T cell repertoires in COVID-19. Profiling relied on immunoSEQ multiplex PCR, and the TCRdb table lists in-frame clones only, not all of them. The sample records about 310,000 clones, around 86% being singletons. Germline-derived CDR1 and CDR2 are DFQATT and SNEGSKA (reference sequence). V dropped 3 bases and J dropped 0 bases, with 21 bases sitting between them. The CDR3 sequence is 18 residues long. The specimen was peripheral blood. This clonotype originated in a man aged 50 to 59 with active or convalescent COVID-19. The chain uses TRBV20-1 and TRBJ1-5; D is unclear. The CDR3 region has the DNA TGCAGTGCTAGTGAAGGAGCGAGGGTTTGGCATAGCAATCAGCCCCAGCATTTT. Amino acids: CSASEGARVWHSNQPQHF.